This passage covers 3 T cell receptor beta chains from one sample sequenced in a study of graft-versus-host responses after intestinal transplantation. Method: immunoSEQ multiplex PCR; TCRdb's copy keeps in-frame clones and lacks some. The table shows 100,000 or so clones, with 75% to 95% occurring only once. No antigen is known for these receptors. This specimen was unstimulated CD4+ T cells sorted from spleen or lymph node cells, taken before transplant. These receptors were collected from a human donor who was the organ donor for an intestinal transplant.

The CDR3 is CASSPLGGNQPQHF. As DNA, the CDR3 is TGTGCCAGCAGCCCCTTGGGAGGGAATCAGCCCCAGCATTTT. The chain joins TRBV7-2 to TRBJ1-5; unclear D gene. Between the trimmed V and J ends, which lost 5 bases and 4 bases, there was a span of 12 bases. CDR3 size: 14 residues. Germline CDR1 and CDR2: SGHTA and FQGNSA.

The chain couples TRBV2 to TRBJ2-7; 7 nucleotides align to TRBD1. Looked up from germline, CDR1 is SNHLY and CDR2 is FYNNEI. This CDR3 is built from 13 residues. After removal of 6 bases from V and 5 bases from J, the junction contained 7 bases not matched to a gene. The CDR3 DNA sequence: TGTGCCAGCAGGACCGACAGGGTACACGAGCAGTACTTC. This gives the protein CASRTDRVHEQYF.

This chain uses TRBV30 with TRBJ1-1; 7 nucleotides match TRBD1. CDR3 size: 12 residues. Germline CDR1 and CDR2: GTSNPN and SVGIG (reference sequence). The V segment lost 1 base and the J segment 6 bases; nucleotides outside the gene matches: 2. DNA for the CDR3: TGTGCCTGGAGTGCGAGGGGGCCTGAAGCTTTCTTT. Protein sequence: CAWSARGPEAFF.